This T cell receptor beta chain is from a study of cytomegalovirus exposure and HLA in healthy donors. Study-wide background: The roughly 130 validation repertoires used the same platform as the roughly 700 first-cohort repertoires (as reported by a later analysis).

Profiled with immunoSEQ multiplex PCR; TCRdb holds only in-frame clones, not every one. The table shows 65,000 to 75,000 clones, with 94% occurring only once. Study findings and constraints: One later analysis, an examination of the 100 to 150 validation repertoires, found that first-cohort TCR clusters tended to co-occur in them.

Note on this clone: Its antigen is currently unknown.

The germline V and J ends were trimmed by 3 bases and 7 bases, with 15 bases remaining between them. The CDR3 is made up of 14 amino acids. The germline V gene encodes CDR1 KGHSH and CDR2 LQKENI. V is TRBV18 and J is TRBJ1-1; D may be TRBD1 (6 bases). The sample was PBMCs. This sequence was found in a man aged 18 to 30 in good health and CMV-seropositive. The CDR3 sequence: CASSPAAARGEAFF. The CDR3 DNA is TGTGCCAGCTCACCGGCTGCCGCCAGGGGTGAAGCTTTCTTT.